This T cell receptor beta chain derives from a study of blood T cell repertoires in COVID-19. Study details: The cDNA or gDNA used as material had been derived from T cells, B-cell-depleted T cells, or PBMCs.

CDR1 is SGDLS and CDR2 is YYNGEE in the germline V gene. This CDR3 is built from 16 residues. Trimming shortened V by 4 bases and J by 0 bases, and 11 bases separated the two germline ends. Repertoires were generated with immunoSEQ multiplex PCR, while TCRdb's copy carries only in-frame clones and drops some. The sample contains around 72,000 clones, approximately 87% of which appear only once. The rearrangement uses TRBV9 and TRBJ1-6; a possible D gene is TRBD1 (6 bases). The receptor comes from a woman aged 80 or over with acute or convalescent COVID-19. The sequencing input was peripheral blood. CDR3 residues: CASSFGQSSYNSPLHF. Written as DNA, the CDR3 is TGTGCCAGCAGCTTCGGACAGAGCTCCTATAATTCACCCCTCCACTTT.